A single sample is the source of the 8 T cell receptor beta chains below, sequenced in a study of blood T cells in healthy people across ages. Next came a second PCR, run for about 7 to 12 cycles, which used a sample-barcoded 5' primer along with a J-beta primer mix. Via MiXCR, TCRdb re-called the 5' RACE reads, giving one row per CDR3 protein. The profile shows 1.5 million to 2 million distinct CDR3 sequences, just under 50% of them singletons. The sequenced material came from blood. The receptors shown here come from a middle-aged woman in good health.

DNA for the CDR3: TGTGCCATCAGAGCTGACAGTTTGAACTATGGCTACACCTTC. Translation gives CAIRADSLNYGYTF. This chain links TRBV10-3 with TRBJ1-2, with D maybe TRBD1 (5 bases). CDR1 and CDR2 from the germline V gene are ENHRY and SYGVKD. The CDR3 runs to 14 residues. V dropped 6 bases and J dropped 2 bases, with 13 bases sitting between them.

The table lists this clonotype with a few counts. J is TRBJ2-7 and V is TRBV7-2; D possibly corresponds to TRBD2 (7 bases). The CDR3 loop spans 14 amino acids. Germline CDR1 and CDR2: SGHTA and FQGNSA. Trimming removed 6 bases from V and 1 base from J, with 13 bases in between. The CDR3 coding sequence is TGTGCCAGCAGGGGGGGGGGCAGATCCTACGAGCAGTACTTC. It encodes CASRGGGRSYEQYF.

For the CDR3, the DNA is TGTGCCAGCAGCAGTGACAGACCAGATACGCAGTATTTT. It is translated as CASSSDRPDTQYF. The V call is TRBV12-3 or TRBV12-4, the J call TRBJ2-3; D perhaps matches TRBD1 (5 bases). V shed 6 bases and J shed 4 bases, with 11 bases lying between them. The CDR3 contains 13 residues.

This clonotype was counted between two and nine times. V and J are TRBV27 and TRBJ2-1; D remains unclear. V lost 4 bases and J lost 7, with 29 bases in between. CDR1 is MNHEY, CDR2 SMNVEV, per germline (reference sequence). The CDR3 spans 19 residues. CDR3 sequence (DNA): TGTGCCAGCAGTTCCCTCGTCGCGGTTCAGACAAAGTTTCCGAATGAGCAGTTCTTC. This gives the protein CASSSLVAVQTKFPNEQFF.

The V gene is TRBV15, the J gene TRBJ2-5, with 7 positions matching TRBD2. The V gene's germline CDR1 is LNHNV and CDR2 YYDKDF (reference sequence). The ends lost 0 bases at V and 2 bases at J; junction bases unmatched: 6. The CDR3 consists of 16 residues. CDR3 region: CATSRDPGRAQETQYF. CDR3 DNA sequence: TGTGCCACCAGCAGAGACCCGGGGAGGGCACAAGAGACCCAGTACTTC.

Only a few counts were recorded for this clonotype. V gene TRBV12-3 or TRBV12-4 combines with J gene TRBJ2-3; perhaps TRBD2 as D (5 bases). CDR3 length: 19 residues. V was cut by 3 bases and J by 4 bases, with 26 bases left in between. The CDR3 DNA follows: TGTGCCAGCAGTTTTGGCCAAACCCTTGATAGCGTCGCAGCAGATACGCAGTATTTT. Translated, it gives CASSFGQTLDSVAADTQYF.

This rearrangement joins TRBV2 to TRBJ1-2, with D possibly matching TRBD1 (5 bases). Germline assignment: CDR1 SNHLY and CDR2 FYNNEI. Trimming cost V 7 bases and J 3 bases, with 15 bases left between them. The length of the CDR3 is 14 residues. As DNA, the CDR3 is TGTGCCAGCATGCGGGGGGGAGAGCACTATGGCTACACCTTC. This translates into CASMRGGEHYGYTF.

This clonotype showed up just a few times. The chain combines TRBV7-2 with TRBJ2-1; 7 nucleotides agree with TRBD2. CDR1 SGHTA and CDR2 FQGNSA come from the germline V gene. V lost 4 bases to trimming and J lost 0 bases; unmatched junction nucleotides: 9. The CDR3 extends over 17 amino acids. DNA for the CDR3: TGTGCCAGCAGCTCCGTAGCGGGCGCGGGCTCCTACAATGAGCAGTTCTTC. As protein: CASSSVAGAGSYNEQFF.